A single sample gave rise to the 17 T cell receptor beta chains below, sequenced in a study of blood T cells in healthy people across ages. With a J-beta primer mix and a sample-barcoded 5' primer, a second PCR ran about 7 to 12 cycles. TCRdb re-called the 5' RACE reads through MiXCR, storing one row per CDR3 protein. This sample has roughly 730,000 distinct CDR3 sequences, with roughly 56% found just once. The sample comprised blood. The receptors were sampled from a man aged 40-49 years in good health.

The CDR3 loop reads CSASPRWDTQYF. The CDR3 bases are TGCAGTGCTAGTCCCAGGTGGGATACGCAGTATTTT. The V gene is TRBV20-1, the J gene TRBJ2-3, with D unclear. This CDR3 contains 12 residues. The V end lost 3 bases, the J end lost 6 bases, and 10 bases lay between the germline ends. Germline V gene lookup returns CDR1 DFQATT and CDR2 SNEGSKA (reference sequence).

The chain links TRBV20-1 to TRBJ2-7; 8 bases are shared with TRBD2. V shed 1 base, J shed 2 bases, and the junction held 1 base outside the gene matches. CDR1 is DFQATT and CDR2 is SNEGSKA in the germline V gene (reference sequence). This CDR3 has 13 amino acids. The chain's CDR3 is CSARGGLAYEQYF. In nucleotides, the CDR3 is TGCAGTGCTAGAGGGGGACTAGCCTACGAGCAGTACTTC.

This clonotype was counted at least ten times. A read error is possible here, since a much larger clone lies one base away. The chain has TRBV15 and TRBJ2-6; D possibly uses TRBD1 or TRBD2 (6 bases each). CDR1 is LNHNV and CDR2 is YYDKDF in the germline V gene (reference sequence). The CDR3 runs to 16 residues. V shed 2 bases and J shed 2 bases, with 10 bases lying between them. The CDR3 DNA reads TGTGCCACCAGCAGAACAGGGAGGACTGGGGCCAACGTCCTGACTTTC. This sequence encodes CATSRTGRTGANVLTF.

This clonotype was seen only a few times. The chain links TRBV7-3 to TRBJ2-1; 13 nucleotides match TRBD2. In germline, CDR1 is SGHTA, CDR2 FQGTGA. This CDR3 is built from 15 residues. V was pared by 4 bases and J by 9 bases, with 6 bases of the junction left unmatched. The DNA for the CDR3 is TGTGCCAGCAGCTCCGGACTAGCGGGAGTTTCTGAGCAGTTCTTC. This gives the protein CASSSGLAGVSEQFF.

This clonotype was recorded at least ten times. The chain combines TRBV12-3 or TRBV12-4 with TRBJ2-7, with TRBD1 matching over 9 bases. J lost 5 bases, V lost 6 bases, and 11 bases had no gene match. The CDR3 runs to 15 residues. In nucleotides, the CDR3 is TGTGCCAGCAGAAGCCCGGGACAGGGTTGGAACGAGCAGTACTTC. It translates to CASRSPGQGWNEQYF.

The chain joins TRBV20-1 to TRBJ1-2; D not resolved. The V end was cut by 6 bases, the J end by 3 bases, with 14 bases between. CDR1 and CDR2 (germline): DFQATT, SNEGSKA (reference sequence). This CDR3 contains 13 residues. CDR3 coding DNA: TGCAGTGCAGAGGACCCCGGGGACTATGGCTACACCTTC. Amino acids: CSAEDPGDYGYTF.

This clonotype was recorded a few times. The rearrangement links TRBV20-1 to TRBJ2-5; the D gene is possibly TRBD1 (5 bases). This CDR3 contains 12 residues. The V and J ends lost 3 bases and 2 bases respectively, with 7 bases between them. CDR1 and CDR2 (germline): DFQATT, SNEGSKA (reference sequence). The CDR3 DNA reads as TGCAGTGCTAGGCCAGGGCAAGAGACCCAGTACTTC. Protein product: CSARPGQETQYF.

As concerns this clonotype: Since a much larger clone is just one base distant, this may be a read error. The chain recombines TRBV21-1 with TRBJ2-7; the table's D call, TRBD2, was not checked against the DNA. TRBV21-1 corresponds to a pseudogene. The CDR3 has 16 residues. The CDR3 nucleotides read TGTGCCAGGAGCCTACCGGGACTAGCGGGAGACAACGAGCAGTACTTC. It is translated as CARSLPGLAGDNEQYF.

This clonotype was seen a few times. The V gene is TRBV7-9, the J gene TRBJ1-2; possibly TRBD1 for D (5 bases). V was pared by 4 bases and J by 2 bases, with 20 bases between. The CDR3 runs to 17 residues. The germline CDR1 and CDR2 sequences are SEHNR and FQNEAQ (reference sequence). In nucleotides, the CDR3 is TGTGCCAGCAGCTCCCTGGGGCAGAGGGCTTTAAACTATGGCTACACCTTC. This encodes CASSSLGQRALNYGYTF. Using reference TRBV7-9 and TRBJ1-2 for the parts outside the CDR3, the full variable domain is DTGVSQNPRHKITKRGQNVTFRCDPISEHNRLYWYRQTLGQGPEFLTYFQNEAQLEKSRLLSDRFSAERPKGSFSTLEIQRTEQGDSAMYLCASSSLGQRALNYGYTFGSGTRLTVV.

The CDR3 loop reads CASSLDGTTGANVLTF. In nucleotides, the CDR3 is TGCGCCAGCAGCTTGGACGGGACGACTGGGGCCAACGTCCTGACTTTC. The J gene is TRBJ2-6, the V gene TRBV5-1, with D perhaps given as TRBD1 or TRBD2 (5 bases each). This CDR3 is 16 amino acids long. CDR1 is SGHRS, CDR2 YFSETQ, per germline. V shed 0 bases and J shed 2 bases, with 9 bases lying between them.

The chain uses TRBV6-2 or TRBV6-3 and TRBJ2-5, with D tentatively TRBD2 (6 bases). V lost 2 bases and J lost 7, with 11 bases in between. The CDR3 has 13 residues. Germline V gene sequence: CDR1 MNHEY, CDR2 SVGEGT. The CDR3 nucleotides are TGTGCCAGCAGTTACGGCGGGGAAGGGACCCAGTACTTC. It codes for CASSYGGEGTQYF.

This rearrangement joins TRBV6-1 to TRBJ2-3; TRBD2 might be the D (5 bases). CDR1 and CDR2 from the germline V gene are MNHNS and SASEGT. CDR3 length equals 13 residues. Trimming stripped 1 base from V and 10 bases from J, with 12 bases between. The CDR3 region has the DNA TGTGCCAGCAGTGAAGATCCGGCGGGCCCGCAGTATTTT. As protein: CASSEDPAGPQYF.

V is TRBV5-1 and J is TRBJ2-7; tentative D call: TRBD1 (6 bases). This CDR3 has 16 residues. CDR1 SGHRS and CDR2 YFSETQ come from the germline V gene. V gave up 0 bases and J gave up 4 bases, with 17 bases separating them. CDR3 amino acids: CASSLARRTELYEQYF. CDR3 nucleotide sequence: TGCGCCAGCAGCTTGGCACGGCGGACAGAACTTTACGAGCAGTACTTC.

This clonotype was observed a single time. This chain joins TRBV21-1 and TRBJ2-1; the table names TRBD2, a call not compared with the DNA. TRBV21-1 represents a pseudogene. This CDR3 contains 19 residues. CDR3 nucleotides: TGTGCCAGCAGCCTAGCACAGGGACTAGCGGGAGGAACCTACAATGAGCAGTTCTTC. Protein sequence: CASSLAQGLAGGTYNEQFF.

The chain combines TRBV5-1 with TRBJ2-1; possibly TRBD2 for D (5 bases). The CDR3 totals 14 residues. From germline, CDR1 is SGHRS and CDR2 YFSETQ. Trimming pared 0 bases from V and 10 bases from J, leaving 14 bases between. As DNA, the CDR3 is TGCGCCAGCAGCTTGGATCTAGGACGGAGGGAGCAGTTCTTC. It encodes CASSLDLGRREQFF.

The V call is TRBV7-9, the J call TRBJ2-7; D is tentatively TRBD1 or TRBD2 (5 bases each). With the DNA end fitting TRBJ2-5 better, the J assignment may be wrong. The CDR3 covers 16 residues. Per germline, CDR1 SEHNR and CDR2 FQNEAQ (reference sequence). The CDR3 coding sequence is TGTGCCAGCAGCGGAGGTGCTAGGGGTTGGTCAGAGACCCAGTACTTC. Translated: CASSGGARGWSETQYF.

This clonotype occurred a few times. This chain uses TRBV20-1 with TRBJ2-7; TRBD2 matches 14 bases. The CDR3 loop spans 17 amino acids. V gave up 2 bases and J gave up 3 bases; unmatched junction bases: 9. CDR1 is DFQATT, CDR2 SNEGSKA, per germline (reference sequence). CDR3 residues: CSARPYGTSGRFYEQYF. DNA of the CDR3: TGCAGTGCTAGACCCTATGGGACTAGCGGGAGATTCTACGAGCAGTACTTC.